This T cell receptor (beta chain) was obtained from a study of CD8+ T cells in alopecia areata. The CDR3 covers 13 residues. Germline V gives CDR1 SGHRS, CDR2 YFSETQ. As to treatment: oral pan-JAK inhibitor, 5-10 mg twice daily. RNA was extracted and reverse transcribed into cDNA as the sequencing template. The data were produced by immunoSEQ multiplex PCR, yet TCRdb's version contains in-frame clones alone and is incomplete. The table lists 200,000 to 250,000 clones, under 70% of them singletons. Comments on this clone: Compared with germline, one end of the junction differs, possibly owing to a read error.

Sequencing was performed on CD4+ T cells sorted from blood, taken at week 4, from a patient treated with tofacitinib. The sequence was obtained from a human donor with alopecia areata. This chain uses TRBV5-1 with TRBJ2-4; D may be TRBD2 (5 bases). The CDR3 nucleotides read TGCGCCAGCAGCTATCTTAGTATGGAGGTCCAGGACTTC. This codes for CASSYLSMEVQDF.